This T cell receptor (beta chain) was sequenced for a study of Tregs in tolerant kidney transplant recipients. Study summary: Mixed chimerism was transient after nonmyeloablative marrow transplants from related graft donors.

Trimming stripped 1 base from V and 6 bases from J, with 13 bases between. The germline V gene has CDR1 SEHNR and CDR2 FQNEAQ (reference sequence). This CDR3 has 16 amino acids. Unstimulated regulatory T cells (CD4+CD25+CD127-), CD4+CD25- non-regulatory cells, CD4 and CD8 cells were FACS-sorted from thawed PBMCs. Using immunoSEQ multiplex PCR, the repertoire was profiled, and TCRdb retains in-frame clones only, with some absent. The sample lists roughly 66,000 clones, more than 90% occurring once. This clone was seen only once. Its matching antigen is unknown. This same CDR3 is encoded by further DNA sequences in the sample. Whole-study results and caveats: Some patients' samples used different primers over time, so nucleotide sequences weren't comparable.

The clonotype was recovered from a human donor who received a combined kidney and bone marrow transplant. This sequence joins TRBV7-9 and TRBJ1-6; tentative D call: TRBD1 (5 bases). The sequences come from CD8+ T cells from blood, collected before the transplant. The chain's CDR3 is CASSLGVHRLNSPLHF. In DNA, the CDR3 is TGTGCCAGCAGCTTAGGGGTCCACAGGCTTAATTCACCCCTCCACTTT. Based on the CDR3 plus reference TRBV7-9 and TRBJ1-6, the full variable domain is DTGVSQNPRHKITKRGQNVTFRCDPISEHNRLYWYRQTLGQGPEFLTYFQNEAQLEKSRLLSDRFSAERPKGSFSTLEIQRTEQGDSAMYLCASSLGVHRLNSPLHFGNGTRLTVT.